This T cell receptor (beta chain) was profiled in a study of blood T cell repertoires in COVID-19. Study at large: Samples of COVID-19 (acute and convalescent) were obtained from the United States, Italy and Spain. The analysed material was cDNA or gDNA that came from T cells, B-cell-depleted T cells, or PBMCs.

Germline V CDR1 and CDR2: LGHDT, YNNKEL (reference sequence). The CDR3 consists of 16 residues. J was trimmed by 2 bases and V by 4 bases; bases with no gene match: 6. Per the original data handling: Amplification with reference gene primers provided the estimates of nucleated cell counts. The assay was immunoSEQ multiplex PCR, and TCRdb's table has in-frame clones only and misses some. Clonal size and the V and J genes are those of that table, whereas D and trimming came from the DNA. The sample yields roughly 90,000 clones, about 82% seen once. Material for sequencing was peripheral blood. The chain uses TRBV3-1 (or the pseudogene TRBV3-2) and TRBJ2-5, with 11 bases lining up with TRBD1. This receptor was obtained from a human donor in a cohort sampled during active COVID-19. The CDR3 region is CASSPSGTGGQETQYF. CDR3 nucleotide sequence: TGTGCCAGCAGCCCATCCGGGACAGGGGGACAAGAGACCCAGTACTTC.